Below are 31 T cell receptor beta chains sequenced from a single sample in a study of blood T cells in healthy people across ages. A J-beta primer mix and a sample-barcoded 5' primer were used in a second PCR of about 7 to 12 cycles. MiXCR was run by TCRdb on the 5' RACE reads, yielding one entry per CDR3 protein. Of hundreds of thousands of distinct CDR3 sequences listed, 40% to 50% are singletons. The material sequenced was blood. All receptors derive from a man older than 75 in good health.

This clonotype turned up a few times. DNA of the CDR3: TGCAGTGCTATGGACAGGGAGGAACTAGGCTATGGCTACACCTTC. Residues: CSAMDREELGYGYTF. The chain uses TRBV20-1 and TRBJ1-2; 8 bases match TRBD1. Germline CDR1 is DFQATT and CDR2 is SNEGSKA (reference sequence). CDR3 length: 15 residues. The junction had 11 bases not matched to a gene; V was cut back by 4 bases and J by 4 bases.

The chain carries TRBV29-1 and TRBJ2-7; 7 bases are shared with TRBD1. Germline V gene data show CDR1 as SQVTM and CDR2 as ANQGSEA. The CDR3 sequence is 13 residues long. The V and J ends lost 4 bases and 5 bases, in that order; junction bases with no gene match: 8. CDR3 nucleotide sequence: TGCAGCGTTGTAAGACAGGGTAGCGACGAGCAGTACTTC. The encoded protein is CSVVRQGSDEQYF.

The rearrangement joins TRBV4-2 to TRBJ2-5; 8 bases map to TRBD2. V was clipped by 0 bases and J by 1 base; unmatched bases: 4. The CDR3 is 16 amino acids. CDR1 and CDR2 from the germline V gene are LGHNA and YNFKEQ. The CDR3, as DNA: TGTGCCAGCAGCCAAGAGGCGGGGGGCCTCCAAGAGACCCAGTACTTC. Amino acid sequence: CASSQEAGGLQETQYF.

This clonotype has just a few counts. The chain has TRBV3-1 and TRBJ1-6; maybe TRBD1 (5 bases). CDR3 length: 14 amino acids. Germline CDR1 reads LGHDT; CDR2 reads YNNKEL (reference sequence). Trimming took off 4 bases at V and 9 bases at J, with 13 bases between the two ends. The CDR3: CASSPSGGVSPLHF. The CDR3 DNA is TGTGCCAGCAGCCCCAGTGGGGGGGTTTCACCCCTCCACTTT. The whole variable domain, remainder taken from reference TRBV3-1 and TRBJ1-6, is DTAVSQTPKYLVTQMGNDKSIKCEQNLGHDTMYWYKQDSKKFLKIMFSYNNKELIINETVPNRFSPKSPDKAHLNLHINSLELGDSAVYFCASSPSGGVSPLHFGNGTRLTVT.

The rearrangement links TRBV14 to TRBJ1-2, with 7 bases aligning to TRBD1. This CDR3 is 16 amino acids long. Per the germline V gene, CDR1 is SGHDN and CDR2 is FVKESK. Trimming cost V 2 bases and J 0 bases; bases outside gene matches: 6. The CDR3 protein is CASSQRGGVANYGYTF. The CDR3 region has the DNA TGTGCCAGCAGCCAACGAGGGGGCGTCGCTAACTATGGCTACACCTTC.

Turning to this clonotype: Because the CDR3's place on the DNA is in doubt, the DNA is left out and the CDR3 is given as listed by TCRdb. V usage is TRBV7-9 and J usage is TRBJ1-4. Termini included, the CDR3 measures 16 amino acids. CDR1 and CDR2 from the germline V gene are SEHNR and FQNEAQ (reference sequence). This CDR3 is CASSLVGGGTNEKLFF.

This clonotype has a handful of counts. The chain has TRBV6-4 and TRBJ1-1; no reliable D call. The CDR3 has 13 residues. Trimming took 4 bases from V and 1 from J, leaving 7 bases between them. The germline V gene has CDR1 MRHNA and CDR2 SNTAGT. As DNA, the CDR3 is TGTGCCAGCAGTGCCGACAAGAACACTGAAGCTTTCTTT. It specifies CASSADKNTEAFF.

This chain connects TRBV4-2 to TRBJ2-1, with D maybe TRBD1 (5 bases). Per germline, CDR1 LGHNA and CDR2 YNFKEQ. Between the trimmed V and J ends, which lost 6 bases and 7 bases, there was a span of 13 bases. The length of the CDR3 is 13 residues. DNA of the CDR3: TGTGCCAGCAGGCAGGGTGTGGCGAATGAGCAGTTCTTC. Translating gives CASRQGVANEQFF.

CDR3 loop: CASRSPARPLNYGYTF. The DNA for the CDR3 is TGTGCCAGCAGGAGCCCTGCTCGCCCCCTAAACTATGGCTACACCTTC. The chain combines TRBV27 with TRBJ1-2; D gene ambiguous. The CDR3 has 16 residues. Trimming removed 6 bases at V and 2 bases at J, with 19 bases between. Germline CDR1 MNHEY, CDR2 SMNVEV (reference sequence).

V usage is TRBV7-3 and J usage is TRBJ2-1; TRBD2 agrees at 10 bases. CDR3 length: 16 residues. In germline, CDR1 is SGHTA, CDR2 FQGTGA. V trimming: 4 bases; J trimming: 4 bases; junction bases outside the gene matches: 7. Written as DNA, the CDR3 is TGTGCCAGCAGCTCAAGCGGGAGGGCCCCTTACAATGAGCAGTTCTTC. Protein: CASSSSGRAPYNEQFF.

This chain uses TRBV20-1 with TRBJ1-1, with D maybe TRBD1 (6 bases). There are 15 residues in the CDR3. The germline V and J ends were trimmed by 0 bases and 1 base, with 12 bases remaining between them. Germline CDR1 DFQATT, CDR2 SNEGSKA (reference sequence). CDR3 loop: CSARDVRQANTEAFF. The CDR3, as DNA: TGCAGTGCTAGAGATGTAAGACAGGCGAACACTGAAGCTTTCTTT.

The chain couples TRBV7-2 to TRBJ2-7, with 8 positions matching TRBD1. The CDR3 length is 14 residues. V shed 6 bases, J shed 8 bases, and the junction held 12 bases outside the gene matches. Germline assignment: CDR1 SGHTA and CDR2 FQGNSA. The CDR3 loop is CASSQQGADFKQYF. As DNA, the CDR3 is TGTGCCAGCAGTCAGCAGGGGGCAGATTTCAAGCAGTACTTC.

This clonotype was counted many times. The rearrangement uses TRBV7-9 and TRBJ2-7; D is undetermined. Trimming removed 5 bases from V and 2 bases from J, with 13 bases in between. This CDR3 contains 14 residues. The germline gives CDR1 SEHNR, CDR2 FQNEAQ (reference sequence). CDR3 protein: CASSPQRSAYEQYF. For the CDR3, the DNA is TGTGCCAGCAGCCCCCAGAGATCAGCCTACGAGCAGTACTTC.

The V and J genes are TRBV3-1 and TRBJ1-1; D not certain. From germline, CDR1 is LGHDT and CDR2 YNNKEL (reference sequence). V shed 3 bases and J shed 1 base, with 9 bases lying between them. CDR3 length: 14 amino acids. CDR3 DNA: TGTGCCAGCAGCCAGACTCCAGGGAACACTGAAGCTTTCTTT. Its protein is CASSQTPGNTEAFF.

On this clonotype itself: The junction and the germline gene differ at one end; a read error may be behind it. V usage is TRBV7-2 and J usage is TRBJ2-3; tentatively, D is TRBD2 (5 bases). The CDR3 is 16 amino acids. Germline CDR1 is SGHTA and CDR2 is FQGNSA. In DNA, the CDR3 is TGTGCCGGCAGCTCGGACGGGATCTCTAGCACAGATACGCAGTATTTT. Protein: CAGSSDGISSTDTQYF.

This chain joins TRBV5-1 and TRBJ1-4; TRBD1 agrees at 7 bases. Trimming removed 4 bases from V and 2 bases from J; junction bases left unmatched: 5. CDR1 SGHRS and CDR2 YFSETQ come from the germline V gene. The CDR3 spans 15 residues. The CDR3 coding sequence is TGCGCCAGCAGCAGAGACAGGGCGACTAATGAAAAACTGTTTTTT. Protein product: CASSRDRATNEKLFF.

The genes are TRBV20-1 and TRBJ1-1; TRBD1 agrees at 9 bases. The CDR3 is 13 residues long. The V gene end was trimmed by 4 bases and the J gene end by 4 bases; junction bases not matched to a gene: 4. Looked up from germline, CDR1 is DFQATT and CDR2 is SNEGSKA (reference sequence). CDR3 loop: CSATTGGPTEAFF. In DNA, the CDR3 is TGCAGTGCTACGACAGGGGGACCCACTGAAGCTTTCTTT.

The rearrangement links TRBV7-2 to TRBJ2-1, with D hard to call. The CDR3 sequence is 14 residues long. V was cut by 1 base and J by 4 bases, with 8 bases left in between. CDR1 and CDR2 from the germline V gene are SGHTA and FQGNSA. The CDR3 loop is CASSLGPLYNEQFF. CDR3 DNA sequence: TGTGCCAGCAGCTTAGGGCCACTGTACAATGAGCAGTTCTTC.

In its sample, this clonotype was seen a few times. V and J are TRBV6-2 or TRBV6-3 and TRBJ2-5; TRBD2 is a possible D gene (6 bases). The CDR3 runs to 15 residues. Germline V gene sequence: CDR1 MNHEY, CDR2 SVGEGT. The V end was cut by 0 bases, the J end by 2 bases, with 10 bases between. The CDR3 nucleotides are TGTGCCAGCAGTTACTCCCGGGACTCGCAAGAGACCCAGTACTTC. This gives the protein CASSYSRDSQETQYF.

The sample holds many counts of this clonotype. This chain links TRBV11-1 with TRBJ2-3; D ambiguous. The V gene lost 3 bases and the J gene lost 5 bases, with 9 bases spanning the gap. From germline, CDR1 is SGHAT and CDR2 FQDESV (reference sequence). CDR3 length: 13 residues. In DNA form, the CDR3 reads TGTGCCAGCAGCTTCCCTCTTGAAGATACGCAGTATTTT. It specifies CASSFPLEDTQYF.

The chain couples TRBV16 to TRBJ1-6; the D is unclear. The CDR3 totals 13 residues. V was cut by 1 base and J by 10 bases, with 8 bases left in between. CDR1 and CDR2 from the germline V gene are KGHSY and FQNENV. CDR3 loop: CASSQYRVSPLHF. The CDR3 DNA reads as TGTGCCAGCAGCCAATATCGGGTCTCACCCCTCCACTTT.

This clonotype was counted only a few times. V usage is TRBV12-3 or TRBV12-4 and J usage is TRBJ2-1; D not resolved. Trimming took off 0 bases at V and 6 bases at J, with 12 bases between the two ends. The CDR3 consists of 15 residues. CDR3 sequence reads: CASSLAAPLGNEQFF. The CDR3 DNA follows: TGTGCCAGCAGTTTAGCGGCCCCATTAGGCAATGAGCAGTTCTTC.

There are a few counts of this clonotype. The chain links TRBV10-2 to TRBJ1-1; D call uncertain. The CDR3 is 14 amino acids. V was cut by 6 bases and J by 4 bases, with 15 bases left in between. Germline V gene lookup returns CDR1 WSHSY and CDR2 SAAADI. DNA for the CDR3: TGCGCCAGCAGGACCCCCCAAGAGGTCACTGAAGCTTTCTTT. Translated, it gives CASRTPQEVTEAFF.

V gene TRBV19 combines with J gene TRBJ2-7, with D maybe TRBD2 (6 bases). The J call could be wrong; TRBJ2-5 is a better fit for the DNA end. In germline, CDR1 is LNHDA, CDR2 SQIVND (reference sequence). This CDR3 region has 16 residues. The CDR3: CASSLGGLPLEETQYF. The CDR3 nucleotides are TGTGCCAGTAGTCTGGGGGGATTACCCCTCGAAGAGACCCAGTACTTC.

As to this clonotype: A read error may be the cause here, since a much bigger clone is one base away. The V call is TRBV6-1, the J call TRBJ2-1; 11 bases line up with TRBD2. This CDR3 contains 15 residues. The J segment lost 5 bases and the V segment lost 7 bases, leaving 7 bases of the junction unmatched. Germline V gene lookup returns CDR1 MNHNS and CDR2 SASEGT. CDR3 sequence (DNA): TGTGCCAGCATAGCACTAGCGGGAGTCCACAATGAGCAGTTCTTC. Protein sequence: CASIALAGVHNEQFF.

The chain couples TRBV4-2 to TRBJ2-7; D call uncertain. The CDR3 consists of 8 residues. V lost 3 bases and J 12 bases, leaving 3 bases between the germline ends. CDR1 is LGHNA, CDR2 YNFKEQ, per germline. The CDR3 DNA is TGTGCCAGCAGCCAGCCGTACTTC. Protein product: CASSQPYF.

The V gene is TRBV23-1, the J gene TRBJ2-7; a weak D match, TRBD2 (6 bases). The J call may be wrong; the DNA end is better matched by TRBJ2-5. TRBV23-1 is reported as an ORF; its role is uncertain. This CDR3 is built from 14 residues. CDR3 sequence (DNA): TGCGCCAGCAGTATAGAAGGGGAGGCGGAGACCCAGTACTTC. It encodes CASSIEGEAETQYF.

The chain joins TRBV7-6 to TRBJ2-7, with D possibly being TRBD2 (5 bases). Trimming left V 5 bases short and J 7 bases short, with 30 bases between. In germline, CDR1 is SGHVS, CDR2 FNYEAQ. The CDR3 extends over 18 amino acids. DNA of the CDR3: TGTGCCAGCAGCGTCACCCTAGCAGCAGAGACGTCCTACAATGAGCAGTACTTC. Amino acid sequence: CASSVTLAAETSYNEQYF.

The V call is TRBV3-1, the J call TRBJ2-6; the match to TRBD1 covers 7 bases. The V gene's germline CDR1 is LGHDT and CDR2 YNNKEL (reference sequence). The CDR3 has 19 residues. V trimming: 0 bases; J trimming: 0 bases; junction bases outside the gene matches: 8. The CDR3 DNA sequence: TGTGCCAGCAGCCAAGACCAACAGGGGTTCAACTCTGGGGCCAACGTCCTGACTTTC. It codes for CASSQDQQGFNSGANVLTF. The whole variable domain, filled in from reference TRBV3-1 and TRBJ2-6, reads DTAVSQTPKYLVTQMGNDKSIKCEQNLGHDTMYWYKQDSKKFLKIMFSYNNKELIINETVPNRFSPKSPDKAHLNLHINSLELGDSAVYFCASSQDQQGFNSGANVLTFGAGSRLTVL.

The V and J genes are TRBV6-2 or TRBV6-3 and TRBJ2-6, with 8 nucleotides matching TRBD1. The germline V gene encodes CDR1 MNHEY and CDR2 SVGEGT. The CDR3 runs 18 residues. V gave up 2 bases and J gave up 1 base; unmatched junction bases: 7. CDR3 sequence: CASSYTGRGLSGANVLTF. The CDR3 DNA sequence: TGTGCCAGCAGTTACACAGGCAGGGGGCTGTCTGGGGCCAACGTCCTGACTTTC.

This clonotype occurred a few times. The chain links TRBV5-8 to TRBJ2-7; D remains unclear. Germline V gene sequence: CDR1 SGHTS, CDR2 YDEGEE. The CDR3 consists of 16 residues. Trimming removed 4 bases at V and 3 bases at J, with 20 bases between. This chain's CDR3 is CASSKFHGDLSYEQYF. DNA for the CDR3: TGTGCCAGCAGCAAATTTCATGGGGATTTGAGCTACGAGCAGTACTTC.